The entry that follows covers one T cell receptor (beta chain) sequence. Deletions cut 6 bases from V and 7 bases from J, with 22 bases between. The CDR3 runs to 16 residues. Germline V gives CDR1 MDHEN, CDR2 SYDVKM. Clones were sequenced by immunoSEQ multiplex PCR, and TCRdb holds only the in-frame ones, with some missing. The sample contains 50,000 to 65,000 clones, about 94% of which appear only once. This specimen belongs to a study of T cell changes during pregnancy in multiple sclerosis. This chain uses TRBV28 with TRBJ2-1, with D tentatively TRBD1 (6 bases). This TCR came from a female donor with multiple sclerosis, enrolled in a pregnancy study. This specimen consisted of CD8+ T cells from peripheral blood mononuclear cells, obtained in the second trimester of pregnancy. The CDR3 reads CASRLGWGQGFNEQFF. The CDR3 nucleotides are TGTGCCAGCAGACTTGGTTGGGGCCAGGGGTTTAATGAGCAGTTCTTC.